A single sample is the source of the 8 T cell receptor beta chains below, sequenced in a study of spatial heterogeneity in lung cancer. TCRdb itself ran the 5' RACE reads through MiXCR, one entry per CDR3 protein. Among some 78,000 distinct CDR3 sequences listed, about 7.8% were seen once. Time point meaning: sample taken at primary tumor resection. The source material was PBMCs, sampled at surgery. The receptors originated from a male donor with early-stage non-small cell lung cancer.

This clonotype was observed a few times. J is TRBJ1-3 and V is TRBV11-2; D is unclear. V gave up 2 bases and J gave up 4 bases, with 12 bases separating them. Germline CDR1 is SGHAT and CDR2 is FQNNGV. This CDR3 has 15 amino acids. The chain's CDR3 is CASSLSLLAGNTIYF. In DNA, the CDR3 is TGTGCCAGCAGCTTATCTCTCTTGGCCGGAAACACCATATATTTT.

This chain joins TRBV12-3 or TRBV12-4 and TRBJ2-7; weak D call: TRBD2 (6 bases). The V end was cut by 3 bases, the J end by 6 bases, with 15 bases between. The CDR3 has 14 amino acids. CDR3 DNA sequence: TGTGCCAGCAGTTTTTACGGGAGAATCAGCGAGCAGTACTTC. This translates into CASSFYGRISEQYF.

This clonotype appeared many times. V is TRBV18 and J is TRBJ2-3; D not resolved. Looked up from germline, CDR1 is KGHSH and CDR2 is LQKENI. V was cut by 2 bases and J by 2 bases, with 5 bases left in between. The CDR3 totals 13 residues. CDR3 in DNA: TGTGCCAGCTCACCAGACAACACAGATACGCAGTATTTT. It yields the protein CASSPDNTDTQYF.

In this sample, this clonotype turned up a few times. V and J are TRBV19 and TRBJ1-4, with unresolved D. V lost 5 bases to trimming and J lost 8 bases, with 15 bases between them. Germline V gives CDR1 LNHDA, CDR2 SQIVND (reference sequence). This CDR3 contains 14 residues. The CDR3 loop is CASSVTVGYEKLFF. CDR3 sequence (DNA): TGTGCCAGTAGTGTGACGGTTGGGTACGAAAAACTGTTTTTT.

This clonotype has ten or more counts. The chain joins TRBV6-2 or TRBV6-3 to TRBJ1-1, with D possibly matching TRBD1 (6 bases). CDR3 size: 12 residues. CDR1 and CDR2 from the germline V gene are MNHEY and SVGEGT. Trimming pared 6 bases from V and 4 bases from J, leaving 9 bases between. CDR3 loop: CASSQGTTEAFF. For the CDR3, the DNA is TGTGCCAGCAGCCAGGGGACCACTGAAGCTTTCTTT.

This clonotype was seen only a few times. In nucleotides, the CDR3 is TGTGCCAGCAGCCAGACAGGGGTACATCAGCCCCAGCATTTT. It is translated as CASSQTGVHQPQHF. The chain employs TRBV25-1 and TRBJ1-5; the match to TRBD1 covers 8 bases. This CDR3 region has 14 residues. V dropped 6 bases and J dropped 5; count of bases not matched to a gene: 6. The germline gives CDR1 MGHDK, CDR2 SYGVNS.

This clonotype was seen at least ten times. The V gene is TRBV19, the J gene TRBJ2-7; 7 nucleotides match TRBD1. Germline lookup yields CDR1 LNHDA and CDR2 SQIVND (reference sequence). This CDR3 spans 14 amino acids. V shed 6 bases, J shed 3 bases, and the junction held 8 bases outside the gene matches. CDR3 coding DNA: TGTGCCAGTAGCGACAGGGCGTCGGGCTACGAGCAGTACTTC. This gives the protein CASSDRASGYEQYF.

This clonotype occurred a few times. The chain links TRBV11-2 to TRBJ2-2; D unresolved. The V and J ends lost 5 bases and 0 bases respectively, with 10 bases between them. This CDR3 has 15 amino acids. Germline-derived CDR1 and CDR2 are SGHAT and FQNNGV. CDR3 coding DNA: TGTGCCAGCAGCCGAGGCGAGACGAACACCGGGGAGCTGTTTTTT. Encoded protein: CASSRGETNTGELFF.